Below are 27 T cell receptor beta chains sequenced from a single sample in a study of cytomegalovirus exposure and HLA in healthy donors. Both 60 Vbeta primers and 13 Jbeta primers went into the PCR. Repertoires were generated with immunoSEQ multiplex PCR, while TCRdb's copy carries only in-frame clones and drops some. The sample carries around 160,000 clones, approximately 82% recorded once. The sample consisted of PBMCs. These receptors were taken from a male donor in good health and CMV-seronegative.

The chain recombines TRBV6-1 with TRBJ2-5; the D is unclear. Trimming stripped 4 bases from V and 1 base from J, with 4 bases between. The germline CDR1 and CDR2 sequences are MNHNS and SASEGT. This CDR3 has 12 residues. The CDR3 nucleotides are TGTGCCAGCAGTGCCCGCCAAGAGACCCAGTACTTC. Translating gives CASSARQETQYF.

V and J are TRBV2 and TRBJ1-2, with 8 bases matching TRBD1. J lost 3 bases, V lost 5 bases, and 11 bases had no gene match. Germline CDR1 SNHLY, CDR2 FYNNEI. The CDR3 totals 16 residues. This CDR3 is CASSPPRTGLDYGYTF. The CDR3 DNA reads as TGTGCCAGCAGTCCACCTCGGACAGGGTTGGACTATGGCTACACCTTC.

This clone was seen only a few times. This sequence joins TRBV2 and TRBJ2-7, with 7 bases that match TRBD1. This CDR3 is 14 amino acids long. CDR1 is SNHLY, CDR2 FYNNEI, per germline. V shed 5 bases, J shed 2 bases, and the junction held 6 bases outside the gene matches. For the CDR3, the DNA is TGTGCCAGCAGTTGGACAGGACCGACCTACGAGCAGTACTTC. Protein sequence: CASSWTGPTYEQYF.

This chain connects TRBV29-1 to TRBJ2-5, with 8 bases fitting TRBD1. Germline V gene lookup returns CDR1 SQVTM and CDR2 ANQGSEA. This CDR3 region has 14 residues. Trimming cost V 1 base and J 4 bases; bases outside gene matches: 5. Written as DNA, the CDR3 is TGCAGCGTTGAAGCAAGGACAGGGCGAGAGACCCAGTACTTC. It specifies CSVEARTGRETQYF.

The chain is built from TRBV4-2 and TRBJ1-1; D is unresolved. This CDR3 comprises 13 residues. V lost 4 bases to trimming and J lost 5 bases, with 11 bases between them. In germline, CDR1 is LGHNA, CDR2 YNFKEQ. CDR3 sequence (DNA): TGTGCCAGCAGCCTGAGGGTTCGGACTGAAGCTTTCTTT. This translates into CASSLRVRTEAFF.

V is TRBV30 and J is TRBJ1-1, with D possibly TRBD1 on 5 matching bases. The CDR3 is made up of 13 amino acids. The germline V gene has CDR1 GTSNPN and CDR2 SVGIG (reference sequence). Between the trimmed V and J ends, which lost 4 bases and 1 base, there was a span of 10 bases. The CDR3 region has the DNA TGTGCCTGGAACCGACAGAGGAACACTGAAGCTTTCTTT. Amino acid sequence: CAWNRQRNTEAFF.

The gene calls are TRBV5-8 and TRBJ2-7, with D unresolved. From germline, CDR1 is SGHTS and CDR2 YDEGEE. The CDR3 sequence is 12 residues long. V lost 0 bases and J lost 3, with 4 bases in between. The CDR3 nucleotides read TGTGCCAGCAGCTTGGATCGCTACGAGCAGTACTTC. Protein: CASSLDRYEQYF.

This chain links TRBV7-2 with TRBJ2-7; a weak D match, TRBD2 (5 bases). Germline assignment: CDR1 SGHTA and CDR2 FQGNSA. Trimming cost V 6 bases and J 0 bases, with 15 bases left between them. CDR3 length equals 15 residues. DNA for the CDR3: TGTGCCAGCAGGCCACTAGGCGGCAGCTCCTACGAGCAGTACTTC. It is translated as CASRPLGGSSYEQYF.

The rearrangement joins TRBV28 to TRBJ2-7; D is perhaps TRBD2 (6 bases). This CDR3 region has 17 residues. The V gene lost 4 bases and the J gene lost 3 bases, with 22 bases spanning the gap. CDR1 MDHEN and CDR2 SYDVKM come from the germline V gene. The CDR3 bases are TGTGCCAGCAGTTCCCCCGGGACTTCTATTAACGGCTACGAGCAGTACTTC. The encoded protein is CASSSPGTSINGYEQYF.

The J gene is TRBJ1-2, the V gene TRBV27, with 7 bases that match TRBD1. Germline V gives CDR1 MNHEY, CDR2 SMNVEV (reference sequence). This CDR3 has 13 residues. Trimming at V came to 4 bases and at J to 7 bases, leaving 6 bases not matched to a gene. CDR3 sequence (DNA): TGTGCCAGCAGTTATACGGCAGGGGGTGGCTACACCTTC. Protein product: CASSYTAGGGYTF.

This chain joins TRBV6-1 and TRBJ1-6; 7 positions agree with TRBD1. The CDR3 runs 15 residues. V lost 6 bases and J lost 10; bases outside the gene matches: 12. Germline CDR1 and CDR2: MNHNS and SASEGT. As DNA, the CDR3 is TGTGCCAGCAGCGAACTTTTGACAGGGAACTCACCCCTCCACTTT. Translation gives CASSELLTGNSPLHF.

The CDR3: CASSPNLYEQYF. The CDR3 bases are TGTGCCAGCAGCCCGAACTTGTACGAGCAGTACTTC. This chain uses TRBV7-9 with TRBJ2-7; D gene uncertain. In germline, CDR1 is SEHNR, CDR2 FQNEAQ (reference sequence). The CDR3 is 12 amino acids. The V end lost 5 bases, the J end lost 4 bases, and 9 bases lay between the germline ends.

This chain uses TRBV7-3 with TRBJ2-7, with D possibly TRBD2 on 5 matching bases. Germline V gives CDR1 SGHTA, CDR2 FQGTGA. This CDR3 region has 15 residues. The V and J ends lost 2 bases and 0 bases respectively, with 11 bases between them. The DNA of the CDR3 is TGTGCCAGCAGCTTACACATTGGGAGCTCCTACGAGCAGTACTTC. Residues: CASSLHIGSSYEQYF.

Details on this clone: Different DNA sequences within this sample yield the same CDR3. The chain joins TRBV4-2 to TRBJ2-6; TRBD2 might be the D (6 bases). With 4 bases removed from V and 2 bases from J, the gap between germline ends came to 12 bases. The germline CDR1 and CDR2 sequences are LGHNA and YNFKEQ. The CDR3 runs to 16 residues. The CDR3 protein is CASSPSGDAGANVLTF. CDR3 nucleotide sequence: TGTGCCAGCAGCCCTTCGGGAGATGCTGGGGCCAACGTCCTGACTTTC.

This chain uses TRBV9 with TRBJ2-7, with TRBD2 matching 7 bases. V lost 3 bases to trimming and J lost 2 bases; unmatched junction nucleotides: 5. The CDR3 extends over 14 amino acids. Germline CDR1 and CDR2: SGDLS and YYNGEE. CDR3 region: CASSAGGRAYEQYF. In DNA, the CDR3 is TGTGCCAGCAGCGCGGGAGGCCGAGCCTACGAGCAGTACTTC. Full variable domain (remainder filled in from reference TRBV9 and TRBJ2-7): DSGVTQTPKHLITATGQRVTLRCSPRSGDLSVYWYQQSLDQGLQFLIQYYNGEERAKGNILERFSAQQFPDLHSELNLSSLELGDSALYFCASSAGGRAYEQYFGPGTRLTVT.

This clone was counted once. The rearrangement joins TRBV14 to TRBJ1-2; 9 nucleotides align to TRBD1. From germline, CDR1 is SGHDN and CDR2 FVKESK. This CDR3 spans 16 amino acids. Trimming took 3 bases from V and 2 from J; bases not matched to a gene: 7. Written as DNA, the CDR3 is TGTGCCAGCAGCCAGGGGACAGGGAGAATAAACTATGGCTACACCTTC. Its translation is CASSQGTGRINYGYTF.

This chain connects TRBV4-1 to TRBJ2-7; possibly TRBD1 for D (6 bases). The V end lost 4 bases, the J end lost 2 bases, and 18 bases lay between the germline ends. This CDR3 spans 16 amino acids. Germline V CDR1 and CDR2: MGHRA, YSYEKL. CDR3 sequence reads: CASSLEEAGATYEQYF. In DNA, the CDR3 is TGCGCCAGCAGCCTCGAAGAAGCAGGGGCCACCTACGAGCAGTACTTC.

As to this clone: At one end the junction does not follow the germline gene, possibly because of a read error. The chain carries TRBV27 and TRBJ2-1, with TRBD2 matching over 8 bases. This CDR3 contains 15 residues. Looked up from germline, CDR1 is MNHEY and CDR2 is SMNVEV (reference sequence). As DNA, the CDR3 is TGTGCCGGCAGTTTATCCTCGGCGGGAGGCAATGAGCAGTTCTTC. Protein sequence: CAGSLSSAGGNEQFF.

The chain combines TRBV10-3 with TRBJ2-7, with D hard to call. The V gene lost 3 bases and the J gene lost 0 bases, with 6 bases spanning the gap. Germline CDR1 ENHRY, CDR2 SYGVKD. The CDR3 extends over 13 amino acids. CDR3 sequence: CAISDGNSYEQYF. As DNA, the CDR3 is TGTGCCATCAGTGATGGCAACTCCTACGAGCAGTACTTC.

This chain links TRBV7-2 with TRBJ2-1; TRBD2 agrees at 16 bases. Trimming removed 5 bases from V and 9 bases from J; junction bases left unmatched: 4. The CDR3 is made up of 15 amino acids. The V gene's germline CDR1 is SGHTA and CDR2 FQGNSA. The CDR3 is CASSEGLAGGAEQFF. In DNA, the CDR3 is TGTGCCAGCAGCGAGGGACTAGCGGGAGGGGCTGAGCAGTTCTTC.

This sequence joins TRBV20-1 and TRBJ2-1; D is unresolved. With 3 bases removed from V and 6 bases from J, the gap between germline ends came to 6 bases. The CDR3 covers 11 residues. Germline CDR1 DFQATT, CDR2 SNEGSKA (reference sequence). The CDR3 region has the DNA TGCAGTGCTAGTAGGAGCAATGAGCAGTTCTTC. Translating gives CSASRSNEQFF.

The chain joins TRBV18 to TRBJ1-2, with D possibly matching TRBD1 (6 bases). Germline V gene data show CDR1 as KGHSH and CDR2 as LQKENI. Between the trimmed V and J ends, which lost 3 bases and 0 bases, there was a span of 11 bases. CDR3 size: 15 residues. In DNA form, the CDR3 reads TGTGCCAGCTCACCCCAACAGGGAGCTAACTATGGCTACACCTTC. This sequence encodes CASSPQQGANYGYTF.

This chain connects TRBV18 to TRBJ1-3; tentative D call: TRBD1 (5 bases). Germline assignment: CDR1 KGHSH and CDR2 LQKENI. V was cut by 0 bases and J by 0 bases, with 9 bases left in between. The CDR3 has 16 residues. The CDR3 here is CASSPPSGFSGNTIYF. CDR3 bases: TGTGCCAGCTCACCACCCTCAGGGTTCTCTGGAAACACCATATATTTT.

The chain joins TRBV6-6 to TRBJ2-2; 7 bases are a match to TRBD2. Germline V CDR1 and CDR2: MNHNY, SVGAGI (reference sequence). The CDR3 sequence is 14 residues long. The trim removed 7 bases at V and 5 bases at J, leaving 7 bases unmatched. The CDR3, as DNA: TGTGCCAGCACTCACCTGGGGGGGACCGGGGAGCTGTTTTTT. Amino acids: CASTHLGGTGELFF.

The chain couples TRBV9 to TRBJ1-1; D call uncertain. Trimming shortened V by 1 base and J by 1 base, and 8 bases separated the two germline ends. The CDR3 is 14 residues long. In germline, CDR1 is SGDLS, CDR2 YYNGEE. CDR3 protein: CASSVRQENTEAFF. Written as DNA, the CDR3 is TGTGCCAGCAGCGTACGGCAGGAGAACACTGAAGCTTTCTTT.

In this sample, this clone turned up a few times. J is TRBJ2-3 and V is TRBV19, with D perhaps matching TRBD1 (6 bases). Trimming shortened V by 6 bases and J by 4 bases, and 11 bases separated the two germline ends. The CDR3 is 13 residues long. Germline CDR1 is LNHDA and CDR2 is SQIVND (reference sequence). Written as DNA, the CDR3 is TGTGCCAGTAGGCCTACAGGGTCAGATACGCAGTATTTT. Protein sequence: CASRPTGSDTQYF.

V and J are TRBV5-1 and TRBJ1-4, with D possibly matching TRBD1 (6 bases). Trimming shortened V by 4 bases and J by 11 bases, and 18 bases separated the two germline ends. The V gene's germline CDR1 is SGHRS and CDR2 YFSETQ. This CDR3 has 14 residues. The CDR3: CASSGGGNTGKLFF. The CDR3 nucleotides are TGCGCCAGCAGCGGGGGGGGCAACACGGGGAAACTGTTTTTT.